Following are 24 T cell receptor beta chains from one sample sequenced in a study of shared clonotypes between healthy human individuals. Repertoires were generated with immunoSEQ multiplex PCR, while TCRdb's copy carries only in-frame clones and drops some. Of millions of clones in the sample, 80% to 95% were seen once. The specimen sequenced was naive CD4+ T cells from PBMCs. As to subset: CD45RA+ positively selected. Source of these receptors: a young man in good health. Some clones in this sample may be carry-over from other donors' samples.

The chain joins TRBV9 to TRBJ2-1; a weak D match, TRBD2 (5 bases). Germline V lookup: CDR1 SGDLS, CDR2 YYNGEE. CDR3 length: 15 residues. Trimming removed 2 bases from V and 6 bases from J, with 15 bases in between. This chain's CDR3 is CASSVDVGVTNEQFF. The CDR3 DNA follows: TGTGCCAGCAGCGTTGATGTGGGAGTAACCAATGAGCAGTTCTTC.

This chain joins TRBV28 and TRBJ1-2, with a tentative D call TRBD1 (5 bases). CDR3 length: 13 amino acids. V was trimmed by 7 bases and J by 4 bases, leaving 13 bases between them. Germline lookup yields CDR1 MDHEN and CDR2 SYDVKM. CDR3 coding DNA: TGTGCCAGCACCTCCGGGGGGGTCTATGGCTACACCTTC. Its translation is CASTSGGVYGYTF.

V gene TRBV6-6 combines with J gene TRBJ1-2; D is uncertain. Germline V gene data show CDR1 as MNHNY and CDR2 as SVGAGI (reference sequence). The CDR3 covers 14 residues. V lost 4 bases and J 0 bases, leaving 9 bases between the germline ends. CDR3 loop: CASSLSQSNYGYTF. CDR3 in DNA: TGTGCCAGCAGTTTGTCTCAGTCTAACTATGGCTACACCTTC.

The chain links TRBV28 to TRBJ1-3, with TRBD1 as a possible D gene (5 bases). This CDR3 region has 14 residues. The ends were cut back, 5 bases at V and 2 bases at J, with 10 bases in the middle. In germline, CDR1 is MDHEN, CDR2 SYDVKM. This CDR3 is CASSRRGAGNTIYF. Written as DNA, the CDR3 is TGTGCCAGCAGTCGGCGAGGGGCTGGAAACACCATATATTTT. Complete variable domain (other parts from reference TRBV28 and TRBJ1-3): DVKVTQSSRYLVKRTGEKVFLECVQDMDHENMFWYRQDPGLGLRLIYFSYDVKMKEKGDIPEGYSVSREKKERFSLILESASTNQTSMYLCASSRRGAGNTIYFGEGSWLTVV.

V and J are TRBV5-1 and TRBJ2-5; TRBD2 might be the D (5 bases). The germline V gene encodes CDR1 SGHRS and CDR2 YFSETQ. The ends were cut back, 0 bases at V and 5 bases at J, with 14 bases in the middle. This CDR3 region has 15 residues. This CDR3 is CASSLGSGLGETQYF. The CDR3 DNA is TGCGCCAGCAGCTTGGGAAGCGGATTGGGGGAGACCCAGTACTTC.

The chain couples TRBV7-3 to TRBJ1-1, with D perhaps TRBD1 (5 bases). CDR1 and CDR2 (germline): SGHTA, FQGTGA. The V gene lost 5 bases and the J gene lost 1 base, with 11 bases spanning the gap. This CDR3 has 14 residues. CDR3 residues: CASSTGPWNTEAFF. In DNA, the CDR3 is TGTGCCAGCAGCACGGGACCCTGGAACACTGAAGCTTTCTTT. The variable domain in full, with the rest retrieved from reference TRBV7-3 and TRBJ1-1, is GAGVSQTPSNKVTEKGKYVELRCDPISGHTALYWYRQSLGQGPEFLIYFQGTGAADDSGLPNDRFFAVRPEGSVSTLKIQRTERGDSAVYLCASSTGPWNTEAFFGQGTRLTVV.

V is TRBV7-9 and J is TRBJ2-3, with D possibly being TRBD2 (5 bases). V shed 1 base and J shed 0 bases, with 11 bases lying between them. Germline V gives CDR1 SEHNR, CDR2 FQNEAQ (reference sequence). The CDR3 runs 16 residues. The CDR3: CASSLVFRLSTDTQYF. CDR3 DNA sequence: TGTGCCAGCAGCTTAGTGTTCCGACTAAGCACAGATACGCAGTATTTT.

This clone was observed once. This chain uses TRBV27 with TRBJ1-1; D unresolved. The CDR3 totals 11 residues. V lost 5 bases, J lost 10 bases, and 11 bases lay in between. Germline loops: CDR1 MNHEY, CDR2 SMNVEV (reference sequence). Here the CDR3 reads CASSSPRGAFF. The CDR3 DNA reads as TGTGCCAGCAGTAGTCCCCGGGGAGCTTTCTTT.

The chain carries TRBV28 and TRBJ1-1, with no clear D. V gave up 4 bases and J gave up 0 bases, with 15 bases separating them. The CDR3 consists of 16 residues. Germline V CDR1 and CDR2: MDHEN, SYDVKM. The CDR3 region has the DNA TGTGCCAGCAGTTCCCGGACTTACCGGATGAACACTGAAGCTTTCTTT. Its translation is CASSSRTYRMNTEAFF.

Concerning this clone itself: The sample carries other DNA sequences with the same CDR3. V usage is TRBV5-1 and J usage is TRBJ2-2; D uncertain. Germline CDR1 is SGHRS and CDR2 is YFSETQ. The CDR3 length is 14 residues. V lost 0 bases and J 5 bases, leaving 8 bases between the germline ends. As DNA, the CDR3 is TGCGCCAGCAGCTTGGGTGGGTCAACCGGGGAGCTGTTTTTT. It codes for CASSLGGSTGELFF.

For the CDR3, the DNA is TGCGCCAGCAGCTTGATACCAGGGGGAGCGAATCAGCCCCAGCATTTT. Its protein product is CASSLIPGGANQPQHF. The chain carries TRBV5-1 and TRBJ1-5; 7 bases line up with TRBD1. Germline V gives CDR1 SGHRS, CDR2 YFSETQ. This CDR3 spans 16 amino acids. Trimming took 1 base from V and 4 from J; bases not matched to a gene: 8. The full variable domain, completed using reference TRBV5-1 and TRBJ1-5, is KAGVTQTPRYLIKTRGQQVTLSCSPISGHRSVSWYQQTPGQGLQFLFEYFSETQRNKGNFPGRFSGRQFSNSRSEMNVSTLELGDSALYLCASSLIPGGANQPQHFGDGTRLSIL.

The chain has TRBV5-6 and TRBJ2-5; no clear D. CDR3 length equals 15 residues. Trimming took 5 bases from V and 2 from J, leaving 16 bases between them. Germline CDR1 is SGHDT and CDR2 is YYEEEE. The CDR3 bases are TGTGCCAGCAGTTCTCTCAGGCTTCCTCAAGAGACCCAGTACTTC. This encodes CASSSLRLPQETQYF. Filled out from reference TRBV5-6 and TRBJ2-5, the complete variable domain reads DAGVTQSPTHLIKTRGQQVTLRCSPKSGHDTVSWYQQALGQGPQFIFQYYEEEERQRGNFPDRFSGHQFPNYSSELNVNALLLGDSALYLCASSSLRLPQETQYFGPGTRLLVL.

Comment on this clone: Within the sample, other DNA sequences also encode this same CDR3. This chain uses TRBV28 with TRBJ2-5; D is ambiguous. This CDR3 region has 11 residues. V was trimmed by 6 bases and J by 0 bases, leaving 2 bases between them. CDR1 and CDR2 (germline): MDHEN, SYDVKM. CDR3 sequence (DNA): TGTGCCAGCAGGGACCAAGAGACCCAGTACTTC. Encoded protein: CASRDQETQYF.

This clone was seen just once. This rearrangement joins TRBV5-4 to TRBJ2-3; perhaps D is TRBD1 or TRBD2 (5 bases each). Germline assignment: CDR1 SGHNT and CDR2 YYREEE (reference sequence). Trimming left V 2 bases short and J 2 bases short, with 12 bases between. The CDR3 consists of 15 residues. The CDR3 here is CASSFGWGNTDTQYF. As DNA, the CDR3 is TGTGCCAGCAGCTTTGGCTGGGGGAACACAGATACGCAGTATTTT.

The CDR3 protein is CASSGEMNTEAFF. CDR3 DNA: TGTGCCAGCTCCGGGGAAATGAACACTGAAGCTTTCTTT. V gene TRBV18 combines with J gene TRBJ1-1, with D uncertain. This CDR3 spans 13 amino acids. V was trimmed by 6 bases and J by 0 bases, leaving 8 bases between them. Germline CDR1 and CDR2: KGHSH and LQKENI.

V is TRBV27 and J is TRBJ1-3; the D gene is possibly TRBD1 (6 bases). From germline, CDR1 is MNHEY and CDR2 SMNVEV (reference sequence). The CDR3 spans 18 residues. V gave up 3 bases and J gave up 10 bases, with 28 bases separating them. The CDR3 here is CASSFEGEARRSQGTIYF. The CDR3 nucleotides read TGTGCCAGCAGTTTTGAGGGGGAGGCGCGGCGATCCCAGGGGACCATATATTTT.

V gene TRBV28 combines with J gene TRBJ1-1; TRBD1 might be the D (5 bases). The CDR3 totals 15 residues. Trimming took off 4 bases at V and 2 bases at J, with 14 bases between the two ends. In germline, CDR1 is MDHEN, CDR2 SYDVKM. CDR3 region: CASSSTITGNTEAFF. The CDR3 DNA follows: TGTGCCAGCAGTTCAACTATTACAGGTAACACTGAAGCTTTCTTT.

The rearrangement uses TRBV6-1 and TRBJ2-2, with D uncertain. Germline V lookup: CDR1 MNHNS, CDR2 SASEGT. The CDR3 sequence is 15 residues long. The V end lost 8 bases, the J end lost 4 bases, and 17 bases lay between the germline ends. In nucleotides, the CDR3 is TGTGCCAGCCAGAATTATAGGGCGATCACCGGGGAGCTGTTTTTT. Translation: CASQNYRAITGELFF.

This chain links TRBV2 with TRBJ1-5; TRBD1 matches at 9 bases. The germline V gene has CDR1 SNHLY and CDR2 FYNNEI. This CDR3 contains 14 residues. V gave up 4 bases and J gave up 7 bases; unmatched junction bases: 5. Here the CDR3 reads CASSGQGVVQPQHF. The CDR3, as DNA: TGTGCCAGCAGTGGACAGGGGGTGGTGCAGCCCCAGCATTTT.

The V call is TRBV5-5, the J call TRBJ1-2, with D perhaps matching TRBD1 (5 bases). V lost 3 bases, J lost 5 bases, and 17 bases lay in between. Germline-derived CDR1 and CDR2 are SGHKS and YYEKEE (reference sequence). CDR3 size: 15 residues. CDR3 coding DNA: TGTGCCAGCAGCTCGACGGTAAAGACAGTATATGGCTACACCTTC. Translating it yields CASSSTVKTVYGYTF.

The rearrangement uses TRBV27 and TRBJ2-3; D uncertain. With 8 bases removed from V and 4 bases from J, the gap between germline ends came to 10 bases. The CDR3 has 12 residues. The germline CDR1 and CDR2 sequences are MNHEY and SMNVEV (reference sequence). The CDR3 loop reads CASREVADTQYF. The DNA of the CDR3 is TGTGCCAGCCGAGAAGTGGCAGATACGCAGTATTTT.

This chain connects TRBV6-1 to TRBJ2-1; maybe TRBD2 (5 bases). The V gene's germline CDR1 is MNHNS and CDR2 SASEGT. The CDR3 spans 15 residues. V was trimmed by 3 bases and J by 7 bases, leaving 16 bases between them. The CDR3 reads CASSDWWRSGNEQFF. The CDR3 region has the DNA TGTGCCAGCAGTGATTGGTGGCGGTCGGGGAATGAGCAGTTCTTC.

Remarks on this clone: This sample also contains other DNA sequences that code for the same CDR3. The V gene is TRBV11-2, the J gene TRBJ2-1; D unresolved. The V gene's germline CDR1 is SGHAT and CDR2 FQNNGV. CDR3 length: 15 amino acids. The V and J ends lost 1 base and 0 bases respectively, with 7 bases between them. CDR3: CASSLGRGSYNEQFF. DNA for the CDR3: TGTGCCAGCAGCTTAGGTCGAGGCTCCTACAATGAGCAGTTCTTC.

This chain uses TRBV5-1 with TRBJ1-6; the match to TRBD1 covers 7 bases. J lost 7 bases, V lost 5 bases, and 15 bases had no gene match. CDR1 SGHRS and CDR2 YFSETQ come from the germline V gene. The CDR3 loop spans 17 amino acids. CDR3 loop: CASRPETGLLGNSPLHF. The CDR3 coding sequence is TGCGCCAGCAGACCCGAGACAGGGCTCTTGGGAAATTCACCCCTCCACTTT.